The rows below give T cell receptor beta chains drawn from one sample of a study of OX40 agonist ivuxolimab in advanced cancers. The method was immunoSEQ multiplex PCR; TCRdb's version includes in-frame clones alone and lacks a portion of them. The sample includes 60,000 to 70,000 clones, about 80% seen only once; the top ten take 1.2%. Sequenced material: CD4+ or CD8+ T cells sorted from blood, taken in a trial of the OX40 agonist ivuxolimab. The receptors derive from an adult with an advanced solid tumor such as melanoma, head and neck, liver or kidney cancer. Each CDR3 is given with its conserved first and last residue.

V,J,CDR3
TRBV2,TRBJ2-5,CASSGWTGRQETQYF
TRBV2,TRBJ2-5,CASSGGAGGFQETQYF
TRBV7-9,TRBJ1-3,CASRQGTGNTIYF
TRBV7-8,TRBJ1-1,CASTPGRGAINTEAFF
TRBV6-5,TRBJ2-7,CASRQQGIDYEQYF
TRBV11-1,TRBJ2-5,CASSRDREETQYF
TRBV27,TRBJ2-4,CASKRTGGAEMDKNIQYF
TRBV27,TRBJ1-1,CASVSYGDTEAFF
TRBV7-2,TRBJ2-7,CASSLEASSYEQYF
TRBV6-4,TRBJ1-1,CASSQSQGVTEAFF
TRBV5-6,TRBJ2-1,CASSPDRGGLYEQFF
TRBV5-8,TRBJ2-1,CASSSGTRGNEQFF
TRBV10-3,TRBJ2-2,CAIREPGGPNTGELFF
TRBV6-1,TRBJ1-2,CASSEVGGYTF
TRBV11-2,TRBJ2-5,CASSLKQGASNF
TRBV29-1,TRBJ2-5,CSVGRDRKETQYF
TRBV25-1,TRBJ1-1,CASSEYIGSTTEAFF
TRBV5-6,TRBJ1-2,CASSSGGGYGYTF